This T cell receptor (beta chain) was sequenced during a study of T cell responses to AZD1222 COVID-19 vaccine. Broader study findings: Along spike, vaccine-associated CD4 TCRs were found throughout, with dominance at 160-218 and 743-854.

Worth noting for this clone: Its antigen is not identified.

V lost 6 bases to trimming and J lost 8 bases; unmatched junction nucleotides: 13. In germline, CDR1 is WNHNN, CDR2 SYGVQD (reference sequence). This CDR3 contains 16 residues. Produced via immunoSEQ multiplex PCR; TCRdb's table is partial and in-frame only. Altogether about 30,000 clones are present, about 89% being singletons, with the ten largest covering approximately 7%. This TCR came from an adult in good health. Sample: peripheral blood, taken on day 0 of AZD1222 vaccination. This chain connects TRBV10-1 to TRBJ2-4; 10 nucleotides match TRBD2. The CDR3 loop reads CASSPGLAASEDIQYF. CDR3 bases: TGCGCCAGCAGCCCCGGACTAGCGGCCTCAGAGGACATTCAGTACTTC.